A selection of T cell receptor beta chains follows, all from one sample in a study of blood T cell repertoires in COVID-19. Sequenced by immunoSEQ multiplex PCR; TCRdb stores in-frame clones only, minus some. The table includes 160,000 or so clones, 75% to 85% detected once. Sequences were obtained from peripheral blood. These receptors came from a woman aged 50 to 60 with acute or convalescent COVID-19. Each CDR3 is given with its conserved first and last residue. Fields, in order: CDR3 length, clone size, D gene, V gene, J gene, CDR3 DNA, CDR3 protein. A D gene is named only where the DNA matches it firmly. The size entry is marked missing in some rows and otherwise reads once, few, many or a size class.

cdr3_length: 16; clone_size: NA; d_call: TRBD2; v_call: TRBV9; j_call: TRBJ2-5; cdr3_nt: TGTGCCAGCAGCGTAGCTAGCGGGGGGGCGTCAGAGACCCAGTACTTC; cdr3_aa: CASSVASGGASETQYF
cdr3_length: 11; clone_size: NA; d_call: NA; v_call: TRBV20-1; j_call: TRBJ1-2; cdr3_nt: TGCAGCGCGGGGGTCGGCTATGGCTACACCTTC; cdr3_aa: CSAGVGYGYTF
cdr3_length: 12; clone_size: NA; d_call: NA; v_call: TRBV5-5; j_call: TRBJ1-2; cdr3_nt: TGTGCCAGCAGCTTGGGGACTTATGGCTACACCTTC; cdr3_aa: CASSLGTYGYTF
cdr3_length: 13; clone_size: once; d_call: TRBD1; v_call: TRBV5-1; j_call: TRBJ2-3; cdr3_nt: TGCGCCAGCAGATGGACAGGCGAAGATACGCAGTATTTT; cdr3_aa: CASRWTGEDTQYF
cdr3_length: 16; clone_size: NA; d_call: TRBD2; v_call: TRBV10-1; j_call: TRBJ2-4; cdr3_nt: TGCGCCAGCAGTGAGGTTAGCGGGAGGGCCGGAAACATTCAGTACTTC; cdr3_aa: CASSEVSGRAGNIQYF
cdr3_length: 14; clone_size: once; d_call: TRBD1; v_call: TRBV15; j_call: TRBJ2-7; cdr3_nt: TGTGCCACCAGCATCGGACAGGGATCCTACGAGCAGTACTTC; cdr3_aa: CATSIGQGSYEQYF
cdr3_length: 14; clone_size: once; d_call: NA; v_call: TRBV19; j_call: TRBJ1-3; cdr3_nt: TGTGCCAGTTCAAGAGGAGGGGTCGGAAACACCATATATTTT; cdr3_aa: CASSRGGVGNTIYF
cdr3_length: 15; clone_size: few; d_call: TRBD2; v_call: TRBV7-3; j_call: TRBJ2-1; cdr3_nt: TGTGCCAGCAGCTTAATACTAGCGGAAACAAATGAGCAGTTCTTC; cdr3_aa: CASSLILAETNEQFF
cdr3_length: 15; clone_size: NA; d_call: TRBD1; v_call: TRBV27; j_call: TRBJ2-2; cdr3_nt: TGTGCCAGCAGTTTTTCGACAGGGCTAACCGGGGAGCTGTTTTTT; cdr3_aa: CASSFSTGLTGELFF
cdr3_length: 16; clone_size: NA; d_call: NA; v_call: TRBV4-3; j_call: TRBJ2-1; cdr3_nt: TGCGCCAGCAGCCCACACCGTGGGAGCTCCTACAATGAGCAGTTCTTC; cdr3_aa: CASSPHRGSSYNEQFF
cdr3_length: 14; clone_size: NA; d_call: TRBD1; v_call: TRBV2; j_call: TRBJ2-5; cdr3_nt: TGTGCCAGCAGGCAGGACAGGGGGAGCAGGACCCAGTACTTC; cdr3_aa: CASRQDRGSRTQYF
cdr3_length: 15; clone_size: NA; d_call: NA; v_call: TRBV3-1/TRBV3-2; j_call: TRBJ2-7; cdr3_nt: TGTGCCAGCAGCCACGAGTGTTTCGTGTTAGACGAGCAGTACTTC; cdr3_aa: CASSHECFVLDEQYF
cdr3_length: 14; clone_size: NA; d_call: NA; v_call: TRBV5-6; j_call: TRBJ1-2; cdr3_nt: TGTGCCAGCAGCCCTGGACAGACCTCCTTTGGCTACACCTTC; cdr3_aa: CASSPGQTSFGYTF
cdr3_length: 14; clone_size: medium-sized; d_call: TRBD1; v_call: TRBV5-6; j_call: TRBJ1-2; cdr3_nt: TGTGCCAGCAGCTCAGCAGGGGGCGACTATGGCTACACCTTC; cdr3_aa: CASSSAGGDYGYTF
cdr3_length: 15; clone_size: NA; d_call: TRBD1; v_call: TRBV28; j_call: TRBJ1-2; cdr3_nt: TGTGCCAGCAGCCTTTGGGAGACAGGGGGTGATGGCTACACCTTC; cdr3_aa: CASSLWETGGDGYTF